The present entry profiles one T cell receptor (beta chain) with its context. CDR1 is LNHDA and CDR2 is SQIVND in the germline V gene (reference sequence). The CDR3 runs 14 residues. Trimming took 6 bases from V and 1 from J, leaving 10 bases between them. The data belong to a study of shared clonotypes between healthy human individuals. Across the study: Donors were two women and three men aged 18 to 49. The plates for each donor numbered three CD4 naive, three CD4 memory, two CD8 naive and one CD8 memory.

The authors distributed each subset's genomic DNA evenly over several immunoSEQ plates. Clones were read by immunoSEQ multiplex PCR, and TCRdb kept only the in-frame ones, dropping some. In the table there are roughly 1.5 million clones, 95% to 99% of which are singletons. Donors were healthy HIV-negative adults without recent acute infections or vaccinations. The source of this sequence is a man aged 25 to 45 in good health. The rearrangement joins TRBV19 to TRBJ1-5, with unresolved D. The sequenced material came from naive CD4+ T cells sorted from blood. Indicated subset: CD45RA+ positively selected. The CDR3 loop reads CASSTHGSNQPQHF. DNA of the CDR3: TGTGCCAGTAGCACGCATGGGAGCAATCAGCCCCAGCATTTT. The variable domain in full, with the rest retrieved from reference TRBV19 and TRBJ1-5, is DGGITQSPKYLFRKEGQNVTLSCEQNLNHDAMYWYRQDPGQGLRLIYYSQIVNDFQKGDIAEGYSVSREKKESFPLTVTSAQKNPTAFYLCASSTHGSNQPQHFGDGTRLSIL.